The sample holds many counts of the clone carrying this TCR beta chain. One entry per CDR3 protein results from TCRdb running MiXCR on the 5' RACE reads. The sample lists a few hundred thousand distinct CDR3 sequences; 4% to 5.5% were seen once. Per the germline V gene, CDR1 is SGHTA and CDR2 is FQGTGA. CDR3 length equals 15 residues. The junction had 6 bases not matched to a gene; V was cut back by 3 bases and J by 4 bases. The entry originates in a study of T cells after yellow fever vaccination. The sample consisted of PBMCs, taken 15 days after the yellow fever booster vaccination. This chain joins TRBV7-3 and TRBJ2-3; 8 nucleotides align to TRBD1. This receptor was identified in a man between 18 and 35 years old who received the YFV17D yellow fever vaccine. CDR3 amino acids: CASSFDRGGADTQYF. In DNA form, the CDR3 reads TGTGCCAGCAGCTTCGACAGGGGCGGGGCAGATACGCAGTATTTT.